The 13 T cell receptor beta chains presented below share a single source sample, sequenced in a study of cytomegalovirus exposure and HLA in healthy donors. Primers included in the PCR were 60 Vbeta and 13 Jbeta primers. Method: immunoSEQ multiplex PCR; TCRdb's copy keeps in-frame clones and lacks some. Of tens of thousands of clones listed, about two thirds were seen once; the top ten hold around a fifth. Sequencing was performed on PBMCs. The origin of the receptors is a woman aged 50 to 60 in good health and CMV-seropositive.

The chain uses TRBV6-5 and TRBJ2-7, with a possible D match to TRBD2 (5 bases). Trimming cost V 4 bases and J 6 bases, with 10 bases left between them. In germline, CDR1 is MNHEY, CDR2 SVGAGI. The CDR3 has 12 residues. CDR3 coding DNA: TGTGCCAGCAGTTCCCAGAGGGCCGAGCAGTACTTC. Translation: CASSSQRAEQYF.

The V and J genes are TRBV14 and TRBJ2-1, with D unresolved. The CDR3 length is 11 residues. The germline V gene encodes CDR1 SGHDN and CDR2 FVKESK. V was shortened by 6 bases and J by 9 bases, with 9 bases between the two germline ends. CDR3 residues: CASSVRSEQFF. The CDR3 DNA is TGTGCCAGCAGTGTACGGAGTGAGCAGTTCTTC.

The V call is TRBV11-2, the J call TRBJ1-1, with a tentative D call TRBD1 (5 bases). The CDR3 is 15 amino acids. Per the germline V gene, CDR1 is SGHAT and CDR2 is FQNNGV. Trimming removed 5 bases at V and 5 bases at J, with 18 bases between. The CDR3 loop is CASSLGGNLRTEAFF. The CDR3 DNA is TGTGCCAGCAGCCTGGGGGGGAACTTGAGGACTGAAGCTTTCTTT.

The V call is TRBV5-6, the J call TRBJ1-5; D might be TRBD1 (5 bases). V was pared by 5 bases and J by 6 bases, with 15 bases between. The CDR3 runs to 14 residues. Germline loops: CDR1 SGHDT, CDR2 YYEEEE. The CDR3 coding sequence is TGTGCCAGCAGTCAGGAAGGGGTGGTTCAGCCCCAGCATTTT. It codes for CASSQEGVVQPQHF.

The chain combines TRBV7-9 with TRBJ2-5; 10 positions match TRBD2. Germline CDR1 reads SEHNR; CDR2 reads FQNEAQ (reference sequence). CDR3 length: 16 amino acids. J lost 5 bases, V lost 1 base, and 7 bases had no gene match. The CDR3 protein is CASSLGNPSGSETQYF. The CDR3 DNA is TGTGCCAGCAGCTTAGGGAACCCTAGCGGGAGTGAGACCCAGTACTTC.

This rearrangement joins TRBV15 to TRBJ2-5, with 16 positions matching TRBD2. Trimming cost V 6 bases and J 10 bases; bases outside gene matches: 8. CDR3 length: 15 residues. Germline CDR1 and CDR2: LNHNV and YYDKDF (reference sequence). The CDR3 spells CATSPGTSGGAVQYF. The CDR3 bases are TGTGCCACCAGTCCCGGGACTAGCGGGGGGGCCGTCCAGTACTTC.

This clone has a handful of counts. The CDR3 sequence: CASRYRPQGNTEAFF. The CDR3 nucleotides read TGTGCCAGCAGGTACAGACCGCAGGGGAACACTGAAGCTTTCTTT. The chain has TRBV6-6 and TRBJ1-1; possibly TRBD1 for D (5 bases). From germline, CDR1 is MNHNY and CDR2 SVGAGI (reference sequence). V lost 6 bases to trimming and J lost 1 base, with 15 bases between them. This CDR3 region has 15 residues.

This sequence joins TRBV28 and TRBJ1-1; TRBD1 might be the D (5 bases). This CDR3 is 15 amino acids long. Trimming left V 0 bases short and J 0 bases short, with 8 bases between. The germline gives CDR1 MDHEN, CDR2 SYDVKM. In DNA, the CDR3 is TGTGCCAGCAGTTTATGGGCGACAGTGAACACTGAAGCTTTCTTT. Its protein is CASSLWATVNTEAFF. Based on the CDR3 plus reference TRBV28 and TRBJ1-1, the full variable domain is DVKVTQSSRYLVKRTGEKVFLECVQDMDHENMFWYRQDPGLGLRLIYFSYDVKMKEKGDIPEGYSVSREKKERFSLILESASTNQTSMYLCASSLWATVNTEAFFGQGTRLTVV.

The CDR3 coding sequence is TGTGCCAGCAGCATAGACGGGACAGGGAGGTACGAGCAGTACTTC. Translation: CASSIDGTGRYEQYF. This sequence joins TRBV7-9 and TRBJ2-7, with 9 bases matching TRBD1. CDR3 length: 15 amino acids. The J segment lost 4 bases and the V segment lost 5 bases, leaving 9 bases of the junction unmatched. Germline V gives CDR1 SEHNR, CDR2 FQNEAQ (reference sequence).

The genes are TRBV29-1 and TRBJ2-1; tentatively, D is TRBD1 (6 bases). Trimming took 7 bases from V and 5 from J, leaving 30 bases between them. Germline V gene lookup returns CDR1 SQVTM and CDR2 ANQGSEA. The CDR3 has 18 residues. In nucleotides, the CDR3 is TGCAGCGCCCGAGGGGGACCAAGAATTAGAGTTTCCAACAATGAGCAGTTCTTC. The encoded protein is CSARGGPRIRVSNNEQFF.

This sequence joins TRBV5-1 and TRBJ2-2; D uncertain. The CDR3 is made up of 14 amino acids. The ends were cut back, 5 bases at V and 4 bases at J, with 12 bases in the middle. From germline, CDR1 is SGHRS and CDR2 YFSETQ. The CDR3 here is CASSFRLATGELFF. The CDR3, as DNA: TGCGCCAGCAGTTTTCGACTGGCCACCGGGGAGCTGTTTTTT.

CDR3 bases: TGCGCCAGCAGCTACACGGCTAGCGGGAGCTACGAGCAGTACTTC. Translation: CASSYTASGSYEQYF. The V and J genes are TRBV5-1 and TRBJ2-7; 10 bases align to TRBD2. The V gene's germline CDR1 is SGHRS and CDR2 YFSETQ. Unmatched junction bases numbered 6, after V lost 3 bases and J lost 3 bases. CDR3 size: 15 residues.

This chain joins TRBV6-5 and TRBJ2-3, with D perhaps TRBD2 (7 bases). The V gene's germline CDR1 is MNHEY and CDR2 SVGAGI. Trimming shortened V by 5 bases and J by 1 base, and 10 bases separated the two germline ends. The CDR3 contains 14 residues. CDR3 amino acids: CASSKGGGTDTQYF. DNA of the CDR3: TGTGCCAGCAGTAAGGGGGGGGGCACAGATACGCAGTATTTT.